This T cell receptor (beta chain) stems from a study of blood T cells in healthy people across ages. Regarding the study as a whole: Naive T cell percentage strongly correlated with TCR beta diversity. Possibly, changes in expanded clonotypes were confounded because donor CMV status was unknown.

Together with a sample-barcoded 5' primer, a J-beta primer mix was included in a second PCR lasting roughly 6 to 12 cycles. TCRdb redid the calling of the 5' RACE reads with MiXCR, one entry per CDR3 protein. The sample lists roughly 800,000 distinct CDR3 sequences, 55% to 75% seen once, with 20% to 25% in the top ten. Germline assignment: CDR1 SQVTM and CDR2 ANQGSEA. The CDR3 runs 13 residues. V lost 6 bases and J 0 bases, leaving 11 bases between the germline ends. Whenever a sample was processed, at least 7 million PBMCs were isolated. The sample holds a few counts of this clonotype. Its antigen is undetermined.

This clonotype was sampled from a young man in good health. This chain connects TRBV29-1 to TRBJ1-1; D is unclear. Sequenced material: blood. CDR3 protein: CSVAQVVNTEAFF. Written as DNA, the CDR3 is TGCAGCGTCGCCCAAGTGGTGAACACTGAAGCTTTCTTT.